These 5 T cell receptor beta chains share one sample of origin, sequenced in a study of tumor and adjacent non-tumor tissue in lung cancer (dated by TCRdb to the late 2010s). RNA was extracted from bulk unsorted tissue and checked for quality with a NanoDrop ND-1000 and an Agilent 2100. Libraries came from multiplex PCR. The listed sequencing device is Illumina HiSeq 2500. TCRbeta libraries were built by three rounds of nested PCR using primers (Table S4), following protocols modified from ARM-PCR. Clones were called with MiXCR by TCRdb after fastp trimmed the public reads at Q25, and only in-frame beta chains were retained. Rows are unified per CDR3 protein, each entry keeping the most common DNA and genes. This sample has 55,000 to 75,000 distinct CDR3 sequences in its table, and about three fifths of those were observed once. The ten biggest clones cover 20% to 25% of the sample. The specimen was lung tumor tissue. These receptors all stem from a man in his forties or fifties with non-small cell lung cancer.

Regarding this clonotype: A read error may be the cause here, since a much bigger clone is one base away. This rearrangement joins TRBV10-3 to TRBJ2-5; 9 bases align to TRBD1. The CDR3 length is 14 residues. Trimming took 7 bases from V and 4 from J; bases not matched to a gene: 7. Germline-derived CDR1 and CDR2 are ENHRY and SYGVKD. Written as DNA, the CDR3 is TGTGCCATCAATGTGGGACAGGGTACAGAGACCCAGTACTTC. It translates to CAINVGQGTETQYF.

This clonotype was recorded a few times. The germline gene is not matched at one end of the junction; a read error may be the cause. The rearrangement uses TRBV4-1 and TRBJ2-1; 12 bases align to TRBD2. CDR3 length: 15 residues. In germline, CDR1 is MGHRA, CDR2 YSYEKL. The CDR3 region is CASSQPTSGRPEQSF. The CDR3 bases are TGCGCCAGCAGCCAACCGACTAGCGGGAGACCTGAGCAGTCCTTC.

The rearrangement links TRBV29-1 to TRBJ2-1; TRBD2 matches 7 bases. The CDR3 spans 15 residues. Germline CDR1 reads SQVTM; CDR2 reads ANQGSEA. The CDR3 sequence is CRVELLAVEQNEQFF. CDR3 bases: TGCAGGGTCGAACTTCTAGCGGTAGAGCAGAATGAGCAGTTCTTC.

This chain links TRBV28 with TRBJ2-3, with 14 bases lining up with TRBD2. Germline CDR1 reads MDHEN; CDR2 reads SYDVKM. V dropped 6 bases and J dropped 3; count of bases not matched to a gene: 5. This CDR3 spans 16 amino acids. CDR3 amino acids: CASSLGLAGGTDTQYF. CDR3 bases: TGTGCCAGCAGCCTAGGACTAGCGGGAGGTACAGATACGCAGTATTTT.

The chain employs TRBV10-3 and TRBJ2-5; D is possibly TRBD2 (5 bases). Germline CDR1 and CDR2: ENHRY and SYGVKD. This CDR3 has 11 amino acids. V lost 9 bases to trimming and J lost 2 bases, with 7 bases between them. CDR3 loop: CAMRAQETQYF. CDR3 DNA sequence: TGTGCCATGAGGGCTCAAGAGACCCAGTACTTC.